The entry that follows covers one T cell receptor (beta chain) sequence. Data came from immunoSEQ multiplex PCR; TCRdb stores just in-frame clones and leaves some out. The sample has about 48,000 clones, about 81% seen once. The source of the sample is a study of OX40 agonist ivuxolimab in advanced cancers. Study-level background: All patients had ivuxolimab intravenously every 2 weeks at 0.01 to 10 mg/kg. Dose-escalation patients suffered from hepatocellular carcinoma, melanoma, renal cell or head and neck cancer. Three dose-escalation patients had partial responses: one with hepatocellular carcinoma and two with cutaneous melanoma.

J was trimmed by 3 bases and V by 0 bases; bases with no gene match: 13. The CDR3 runs to 19 residues. Germline V CDR1 and CDR2: SGHRS, YFSETQ. The receptor's source is an adult with an advanced solid tumor such as melanoma, head and neck, liver or kidney cancer. The material sequenced was CD4+ or CD8+ T cells sorted from blood, taken in a trial of the OX40 agonist ivuxolimab. J is TRBJ2-1 and V is TRBV5-1, with TRBD2 matching 9 bases. This chain's CDR3 is CASSLGAELLAGIYNEQFF. The CDR3 DNA follows: TGCGCCAGCAGCTTGGGGGCAGAATTGCTAGCGGGGATCTACAATGAGCAGTTCTTC.